This note documents a single T cell receptor beta chain sequence. This entry comes from a study of shared T cell receptors in the human thymus. Sequencing used immunoSEQ multiplex PCR; TCRdb keeps in-frame clones, though not all of them. The sample consists of over 350,000 clones, approximately 95% of them appearing once. The CDR3 spans 16 residues. Losses at the gene ends were 1 base for V and 4 bases for J; bases not matched to a gene: 10. Germline V gene lookup returns CDR1 LNHNV and CDR2 YYDKDF (reference sequence). This receptor was taken from a human donor. The V call is TRBV15, the J call TRBJ2-7, with 7 nucleotides matching TRBD1. Sequencing was carried out using thymocytes. CDR3 bases: TGTGCCACCAGCAGAGCTGAGGGGGACAGCTATTACGAGCAGTACTTC. Its translation is CATSRAEGDSYYEQYF.